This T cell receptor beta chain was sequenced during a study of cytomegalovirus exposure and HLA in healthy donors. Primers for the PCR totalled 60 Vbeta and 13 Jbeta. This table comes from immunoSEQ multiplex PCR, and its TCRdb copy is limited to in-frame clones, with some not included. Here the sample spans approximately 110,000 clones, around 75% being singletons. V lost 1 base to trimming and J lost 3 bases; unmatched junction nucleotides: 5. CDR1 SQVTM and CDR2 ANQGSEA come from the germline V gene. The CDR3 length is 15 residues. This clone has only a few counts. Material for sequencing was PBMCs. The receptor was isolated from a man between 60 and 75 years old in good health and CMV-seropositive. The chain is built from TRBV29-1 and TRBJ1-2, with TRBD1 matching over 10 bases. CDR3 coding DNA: TGCAGCGTTGAAGGAAGTGGGACAGGGGACTATGGCTACACCTTC. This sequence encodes CSVEGSGTGDYGYTF.